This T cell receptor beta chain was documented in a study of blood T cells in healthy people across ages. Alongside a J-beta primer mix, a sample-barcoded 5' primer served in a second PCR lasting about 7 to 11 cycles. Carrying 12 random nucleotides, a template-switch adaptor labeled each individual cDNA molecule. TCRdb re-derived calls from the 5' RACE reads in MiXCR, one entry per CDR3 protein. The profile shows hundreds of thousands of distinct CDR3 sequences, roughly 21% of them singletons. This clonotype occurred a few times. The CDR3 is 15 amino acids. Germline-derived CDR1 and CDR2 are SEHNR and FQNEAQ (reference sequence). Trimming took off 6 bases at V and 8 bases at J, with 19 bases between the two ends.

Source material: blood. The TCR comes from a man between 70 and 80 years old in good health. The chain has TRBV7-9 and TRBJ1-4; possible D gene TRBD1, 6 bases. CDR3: CASRPRTGGREKLFF. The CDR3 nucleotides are TGTGCCAGCAGACCTCGAACGGGGGGCCGGGAAAAACTGTTTTTT. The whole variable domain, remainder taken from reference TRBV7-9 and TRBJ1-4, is DTGVSQNPRHKITKRGQNVTFRCDPISEHNRLYWYRQTLGQGPEFLTYFQNEAQLEKSRLLSDRFSAERPKGSFSTLEIQRTEQGDSAMYLCASRPRTGGREKLFFGSGTQLSVL.